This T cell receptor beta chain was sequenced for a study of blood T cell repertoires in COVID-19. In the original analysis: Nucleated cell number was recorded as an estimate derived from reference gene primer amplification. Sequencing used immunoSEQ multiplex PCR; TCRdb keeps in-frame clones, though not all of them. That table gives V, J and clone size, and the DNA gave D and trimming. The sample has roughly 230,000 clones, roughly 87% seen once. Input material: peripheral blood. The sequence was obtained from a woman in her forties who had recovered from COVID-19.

In DNA, the CDR3 is TGTGCCAGCAGCCAGGACAGGGTAAACTATGGCTACACCTTC. Amino acids: CASSQDRVNYGYTF. V and J are TRBV4-2 and TRBJ1-2; 8 bases fit TRBD1. Germline CDR1 LGHNA, CDR2 YNFKEQ. V dropped 3 bases and J dropped 2; count of bases not matched to a gene: 2. The length of the CDR3 is 14 residues.